This T cell receptor beta chain stems from a study of a mutant IDH1 vaccine in newly diagnosed glioma. Study-wide context: At week 47 came visit V13, while visit V12 had come at week 35. Study-wide findings and caveats: Patients showed vaccine-induced immune responses at a rate of under 95%.

Worth noting for this clone: The antigen is not known.

Time point given: week 47, end of study. Doses comprised 300 ug of mutant IDH1 20-mer peptide each, plus topical imiquimod. Assay used: immunoSEQ multiplex PCR; TCRdb lists only in-frame clones, some missing. This table has approximately 25,000 clones, about four fifths appearing once. The sequence was collected from a man aged 35 to 55 with glioma. The starting material was PBMCs, obtained from a glioma patient whose treatment included an IDH1 peptide vaccine.

The CDR3 sequence is CAEQALDRATQYF. DNA of the CDR3: TGTGCCGAACAAGCACTAGACCGGGCTACGCAGTATTTT. J is TRBJ2-3 and V is TRBV2, with D possibly TRBD2 on 5 matching bases. Looked up from germline, CDR1 is SNHLY and CDR2 is FYNNEI. V lost 11 bases, J lost 8 bases, and 20 bases lay in between. The CDR3 extends over 13 amino acids.